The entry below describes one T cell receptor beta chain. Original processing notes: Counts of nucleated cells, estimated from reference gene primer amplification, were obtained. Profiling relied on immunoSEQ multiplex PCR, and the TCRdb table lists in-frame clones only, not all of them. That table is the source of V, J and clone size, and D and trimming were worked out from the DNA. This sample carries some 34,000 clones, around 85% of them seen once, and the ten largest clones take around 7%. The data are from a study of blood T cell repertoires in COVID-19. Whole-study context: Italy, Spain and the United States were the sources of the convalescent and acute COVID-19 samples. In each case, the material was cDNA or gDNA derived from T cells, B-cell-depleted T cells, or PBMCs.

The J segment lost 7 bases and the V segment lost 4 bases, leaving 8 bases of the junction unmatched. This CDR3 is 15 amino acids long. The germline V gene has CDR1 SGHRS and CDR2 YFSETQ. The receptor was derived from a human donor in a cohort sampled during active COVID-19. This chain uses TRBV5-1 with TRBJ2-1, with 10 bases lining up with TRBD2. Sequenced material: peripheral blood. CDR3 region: CASSAPGLATNEQFF. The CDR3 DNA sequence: TGCGCCAGCAGCGCACCGGGACTAGCGACGAATGAGCAGTTCTTC.